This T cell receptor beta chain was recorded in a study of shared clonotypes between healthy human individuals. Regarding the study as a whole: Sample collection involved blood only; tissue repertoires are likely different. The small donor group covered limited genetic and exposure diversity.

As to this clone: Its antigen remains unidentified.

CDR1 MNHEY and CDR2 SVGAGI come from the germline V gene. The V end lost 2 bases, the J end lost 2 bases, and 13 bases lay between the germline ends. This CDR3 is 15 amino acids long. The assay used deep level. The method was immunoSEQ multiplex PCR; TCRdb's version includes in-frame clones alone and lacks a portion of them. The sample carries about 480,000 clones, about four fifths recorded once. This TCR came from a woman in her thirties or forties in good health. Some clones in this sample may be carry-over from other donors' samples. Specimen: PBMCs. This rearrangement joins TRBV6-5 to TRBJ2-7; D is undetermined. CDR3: CASSYPTFAAYEQYF. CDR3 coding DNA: TGTGCCAGCAGTTACCCTACCTTTGCGGCCTACGAGCAGTACTTC.